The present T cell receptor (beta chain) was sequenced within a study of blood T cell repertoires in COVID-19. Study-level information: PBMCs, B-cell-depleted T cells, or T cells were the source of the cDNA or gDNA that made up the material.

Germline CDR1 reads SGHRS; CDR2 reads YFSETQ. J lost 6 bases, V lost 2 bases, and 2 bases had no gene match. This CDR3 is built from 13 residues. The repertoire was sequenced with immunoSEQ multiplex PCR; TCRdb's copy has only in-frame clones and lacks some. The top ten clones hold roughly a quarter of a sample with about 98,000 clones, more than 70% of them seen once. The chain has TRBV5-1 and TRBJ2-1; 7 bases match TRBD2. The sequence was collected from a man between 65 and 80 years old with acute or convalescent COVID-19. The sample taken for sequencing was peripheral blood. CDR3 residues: CASSFPGGNEQFF. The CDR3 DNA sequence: TGCGCCAGCAGCTTTCCGGGGGGCAATGAGCAGTTCTTC.